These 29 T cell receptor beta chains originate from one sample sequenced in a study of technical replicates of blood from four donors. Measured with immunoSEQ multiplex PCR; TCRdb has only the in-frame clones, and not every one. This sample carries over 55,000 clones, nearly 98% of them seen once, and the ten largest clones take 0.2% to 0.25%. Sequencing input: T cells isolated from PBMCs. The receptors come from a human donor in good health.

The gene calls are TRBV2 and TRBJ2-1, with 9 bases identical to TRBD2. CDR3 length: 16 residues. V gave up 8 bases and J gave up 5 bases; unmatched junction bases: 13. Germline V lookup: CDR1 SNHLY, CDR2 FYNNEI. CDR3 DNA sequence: TGTGCCAGCTATCCTAGCGGGACGCGACTCAACAATGAGCAGTTCTTC. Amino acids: CASYPSGTRLNNEQFF.

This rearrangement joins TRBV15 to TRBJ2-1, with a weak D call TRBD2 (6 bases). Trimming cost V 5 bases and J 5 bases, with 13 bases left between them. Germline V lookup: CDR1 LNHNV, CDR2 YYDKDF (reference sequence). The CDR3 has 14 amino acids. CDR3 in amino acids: CATSGLAKNNEQFF. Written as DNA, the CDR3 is TGTGCCACCAGCGGCCTAGCGAAGAACAATGAGCAGTTCTTC.

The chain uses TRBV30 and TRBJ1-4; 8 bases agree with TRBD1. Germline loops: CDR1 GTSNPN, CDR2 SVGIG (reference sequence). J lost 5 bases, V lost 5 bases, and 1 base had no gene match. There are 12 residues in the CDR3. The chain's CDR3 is CAWGTGNEKLFF. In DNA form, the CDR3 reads TGTGCCTGGGGGACAGGAAATGAAAAACTGTTTTTT.

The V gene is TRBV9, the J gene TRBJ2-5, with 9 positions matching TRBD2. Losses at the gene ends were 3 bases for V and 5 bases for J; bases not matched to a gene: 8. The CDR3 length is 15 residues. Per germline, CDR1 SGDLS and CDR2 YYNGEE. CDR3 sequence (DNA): TGTGCCAGCAGCGGGGGGGGGACTAGCAGTGAGACCCAGTACTTC. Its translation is CASSGGGTSSETQYF.

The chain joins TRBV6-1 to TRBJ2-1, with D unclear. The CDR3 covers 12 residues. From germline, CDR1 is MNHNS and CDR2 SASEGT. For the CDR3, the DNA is TGTTCCTGTACGGGTTTCTACAATGAGCAGTTCTTC. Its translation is CSCTGFYNEQFF.

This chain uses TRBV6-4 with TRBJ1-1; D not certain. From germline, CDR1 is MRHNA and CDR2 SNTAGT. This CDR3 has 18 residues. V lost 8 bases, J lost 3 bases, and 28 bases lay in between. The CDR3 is CASPRGHPLQLLDTEAFF. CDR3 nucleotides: TGTGCCAGCCCCCGAGGCCACCCACTCCAATTGTTGGACACTGAAGCTTTCTTT.

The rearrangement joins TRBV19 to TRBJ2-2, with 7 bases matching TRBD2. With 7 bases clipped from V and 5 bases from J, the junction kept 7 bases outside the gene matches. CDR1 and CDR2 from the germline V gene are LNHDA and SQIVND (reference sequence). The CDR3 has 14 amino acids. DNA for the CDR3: TGTGCCAGTACCCGGACTAGGAGGACCGGGGAGCTGTTTTTT. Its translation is CASTRTRRTGELFF.

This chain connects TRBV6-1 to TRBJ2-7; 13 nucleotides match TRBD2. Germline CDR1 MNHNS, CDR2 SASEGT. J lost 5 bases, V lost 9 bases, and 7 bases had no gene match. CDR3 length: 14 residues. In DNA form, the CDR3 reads TGTGCCAGTGAATGGACTAGCGGGAGTAACGAGCAGTACTTC. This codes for CASEWTSGSNEQYF.

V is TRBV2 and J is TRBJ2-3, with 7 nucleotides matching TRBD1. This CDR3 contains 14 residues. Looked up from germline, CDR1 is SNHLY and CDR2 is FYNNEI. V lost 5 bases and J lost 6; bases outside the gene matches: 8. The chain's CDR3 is CASSPDREVDTQYF. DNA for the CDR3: TGTGCCAGCAGTCCAGACAGGGAAGTCGATACGCAGTATTTT.

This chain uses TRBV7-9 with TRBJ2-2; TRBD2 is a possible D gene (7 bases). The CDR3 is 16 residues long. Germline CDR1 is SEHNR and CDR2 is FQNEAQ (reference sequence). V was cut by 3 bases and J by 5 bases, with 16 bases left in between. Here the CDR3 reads CASSLVFAGATGELFF. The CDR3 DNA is TGTGCCAGCAGCTTGGTATTCGCGGGGGCGACCGGGGAGCTGTTTTTT.

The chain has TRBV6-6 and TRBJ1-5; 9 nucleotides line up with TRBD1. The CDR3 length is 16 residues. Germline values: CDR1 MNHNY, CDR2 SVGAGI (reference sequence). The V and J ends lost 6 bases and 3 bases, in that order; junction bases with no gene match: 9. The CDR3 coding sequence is TGTGCCAGCAGCCAGATACAGGGGGCCTACAATCAGCCCCAGCATTTT. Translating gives CASSQIQGAYNQPQHF.

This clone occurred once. The CDR3 sequence is CASGLENEQFF. The DNA for the CDR3 is TGTGCCTCGGGTCTAGAAAATGAGCAGTTCTTC. The chain has TRBV30 and TRBJ2-1; D is undetermined. Trimming pared 7 bases from V and 7 bases from J, leaving 11 bases between. This CDR3 comprises 11 residues. From germline, CDR1 is GTSNPN and CDR2 SVGIG (reference sequence).

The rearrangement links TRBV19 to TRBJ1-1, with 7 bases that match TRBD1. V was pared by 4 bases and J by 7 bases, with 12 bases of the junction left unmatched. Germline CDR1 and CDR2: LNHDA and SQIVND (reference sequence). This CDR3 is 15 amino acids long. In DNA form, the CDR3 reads TGTGCCAGTAGTACCCACTGGACAGGCAACTTTGAAGCTTTCTTT. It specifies CASSTHWTGNFEAFF.

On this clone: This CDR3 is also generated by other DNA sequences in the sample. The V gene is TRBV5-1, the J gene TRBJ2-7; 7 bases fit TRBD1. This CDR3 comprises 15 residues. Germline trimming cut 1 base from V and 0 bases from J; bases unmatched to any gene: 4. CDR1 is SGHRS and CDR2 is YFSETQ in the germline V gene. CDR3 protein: CASSLRAGGSYEQYF. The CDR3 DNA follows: TGCGCCAGCAGCTTGCGGGCAGGGGGCTCCTACGAGCAGTACTTC.

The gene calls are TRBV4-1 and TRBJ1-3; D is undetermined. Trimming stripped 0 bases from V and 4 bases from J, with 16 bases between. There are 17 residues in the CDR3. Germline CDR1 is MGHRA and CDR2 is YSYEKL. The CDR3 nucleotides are TGCGCCAGCAGCCAAGATCCCTTAAATGTGGGCGGAAACACCATATATTTT. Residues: CASSQDPLNVGGNTIYF.

CDR3: CASSSSYKINTEAFF. The CDR3 coding sequence is TGTGCCAGCAGCTCATCTTACAAGATTAACACTGAAGCTTTCTTT. The V call is TRBV7-6, the J call TRBJ1-1; D is undetermined. This CDR3 is built from 15 residues. Trimming removed 4 bases at V and 2 bases at J, with 14 bases between. The V gene's germline CDR1 is SGHVS and CDR2 FNYEAQ.

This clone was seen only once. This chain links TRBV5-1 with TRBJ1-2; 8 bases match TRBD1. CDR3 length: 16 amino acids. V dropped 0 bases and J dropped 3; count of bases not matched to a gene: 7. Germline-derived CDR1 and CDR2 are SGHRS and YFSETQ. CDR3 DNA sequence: TGCGCCAGCAGCTTGGAGGCAGGGGGCTTGGACTATGGCTACACCTTC. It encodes CASSLEAGGLDYGYTF.

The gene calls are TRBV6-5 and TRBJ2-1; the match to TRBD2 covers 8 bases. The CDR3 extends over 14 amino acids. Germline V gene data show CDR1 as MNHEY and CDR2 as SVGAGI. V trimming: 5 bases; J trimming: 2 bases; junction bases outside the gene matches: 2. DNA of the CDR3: TGTGCCAGCAGTAGCGGGAGCACCTACAATGAGCAGTTCTTC. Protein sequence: CASSSGSTYNEQFF.

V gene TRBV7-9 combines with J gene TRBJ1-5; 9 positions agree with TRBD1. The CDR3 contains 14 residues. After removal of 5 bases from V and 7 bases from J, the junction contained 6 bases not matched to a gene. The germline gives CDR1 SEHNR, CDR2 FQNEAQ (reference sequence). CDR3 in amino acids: CASSPGTGRQPQHF. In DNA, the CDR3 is TGTGCCAGCAGCCCCGGGACAGGGAGACAGCCCCAGCATTTT.

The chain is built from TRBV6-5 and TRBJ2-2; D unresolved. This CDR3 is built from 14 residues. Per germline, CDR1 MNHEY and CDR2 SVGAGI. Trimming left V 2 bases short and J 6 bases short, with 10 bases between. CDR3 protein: CASSYVVLSGELFF. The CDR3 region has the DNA TGTGCCAGCAGTTACGTCGTCTTATCCGGGGAGCTGTTTTTT.

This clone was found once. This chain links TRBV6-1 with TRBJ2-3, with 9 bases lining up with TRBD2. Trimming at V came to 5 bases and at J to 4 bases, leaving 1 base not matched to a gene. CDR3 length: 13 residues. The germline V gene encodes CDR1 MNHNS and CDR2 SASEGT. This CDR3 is CASSLAGADTQYF. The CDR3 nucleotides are TGTGCCAGCAGTTTAGCGGGAGCAGATACGCAGTATTTT.

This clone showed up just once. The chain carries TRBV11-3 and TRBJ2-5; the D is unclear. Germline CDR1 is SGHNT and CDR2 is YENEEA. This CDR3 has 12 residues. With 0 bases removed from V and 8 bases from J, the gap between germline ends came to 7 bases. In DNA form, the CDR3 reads TGTGCCAGCAGCTTAGAAACCTACACCCAGTACTTC. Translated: CASSLETYTQYF.

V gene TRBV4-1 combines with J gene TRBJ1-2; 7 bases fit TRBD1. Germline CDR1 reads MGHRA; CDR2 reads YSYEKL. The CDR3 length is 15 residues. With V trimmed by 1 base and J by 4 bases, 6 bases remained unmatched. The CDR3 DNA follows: TGCGCCAGCAGCCAAGTGAGAGGACAGGCCTATGGCTACACCTTC. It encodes CASSQVRGQAYGYTF.

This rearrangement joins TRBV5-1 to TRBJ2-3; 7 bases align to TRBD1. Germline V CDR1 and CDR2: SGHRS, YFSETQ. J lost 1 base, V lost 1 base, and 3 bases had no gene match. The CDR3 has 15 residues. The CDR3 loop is CASSLTGERTDTQYF. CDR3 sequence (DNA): TGCGCCAGCAGCTTGACAGGGGAGCGCACAGATACGCAGTATTTT.

The CDR3 region is CSVSDRGAYNEQFF. The CDR3 DNA reads as TGCAGCGTTTCGGACAGGGGGGCCTACAATGAGCAGTTCTTC. The V call is TRBV29-1, the J call TRBJ2-1; TRBD1 matches at 10 bases. CDR3 length: 14 amino acids. Per the germline V gene, CDR1 is SQVTM and CDR2 is ANQGSEA. V trimming: 5 bases; J trimming: 2 bases; junction bases outside the gene matches: 3.

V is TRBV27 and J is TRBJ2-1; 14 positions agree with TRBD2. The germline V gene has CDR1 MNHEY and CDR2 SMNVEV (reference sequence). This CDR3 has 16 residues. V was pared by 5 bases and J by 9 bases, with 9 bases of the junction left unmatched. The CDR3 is CASSTPGLAGEREQFF. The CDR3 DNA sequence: TGTGCCAGCAGTACCCCGGGACTAGCGGGAGAGCGTGAGCAGTTCTTC.

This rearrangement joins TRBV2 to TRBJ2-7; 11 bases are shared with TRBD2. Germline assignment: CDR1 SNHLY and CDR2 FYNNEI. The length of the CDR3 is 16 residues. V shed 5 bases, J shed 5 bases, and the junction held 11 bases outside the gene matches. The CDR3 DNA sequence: TGTGCCAGCAGTCCCTACGCGTTAGCGGGAGGGAACGAGCAGTACTTC. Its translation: CASSPYALAGGNEQYF.

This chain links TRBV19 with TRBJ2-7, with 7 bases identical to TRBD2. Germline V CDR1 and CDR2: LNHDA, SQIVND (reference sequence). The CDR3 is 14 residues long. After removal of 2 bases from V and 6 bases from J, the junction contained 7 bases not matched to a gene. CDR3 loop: CASSINAGDSEQYF. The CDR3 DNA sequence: TGTGCCAGTAGTATAAACGCGGGAGACAGCGAGCAGTACTTC.

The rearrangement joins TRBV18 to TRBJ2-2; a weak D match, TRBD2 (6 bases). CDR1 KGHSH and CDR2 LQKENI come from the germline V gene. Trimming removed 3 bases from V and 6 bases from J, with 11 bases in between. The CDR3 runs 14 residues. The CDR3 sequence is CASSPTSYPGELFF. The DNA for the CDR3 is TGTGCCAGCTCACCGACTAGTTATCCCGGGGAGCTGTTTTTT.